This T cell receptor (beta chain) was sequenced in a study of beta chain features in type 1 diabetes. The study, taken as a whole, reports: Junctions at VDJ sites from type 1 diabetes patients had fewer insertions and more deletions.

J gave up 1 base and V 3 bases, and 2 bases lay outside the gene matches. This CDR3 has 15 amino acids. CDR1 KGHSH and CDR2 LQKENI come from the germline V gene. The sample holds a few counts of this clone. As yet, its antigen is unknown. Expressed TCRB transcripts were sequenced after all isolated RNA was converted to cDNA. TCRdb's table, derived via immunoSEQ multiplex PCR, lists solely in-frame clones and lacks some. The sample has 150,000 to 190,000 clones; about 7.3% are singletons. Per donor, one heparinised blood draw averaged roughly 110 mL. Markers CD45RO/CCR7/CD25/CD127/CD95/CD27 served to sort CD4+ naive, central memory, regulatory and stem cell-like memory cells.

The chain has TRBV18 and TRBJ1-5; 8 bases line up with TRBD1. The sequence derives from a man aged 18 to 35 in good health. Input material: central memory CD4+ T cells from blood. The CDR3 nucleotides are TGTGCCAGCTCACCGACAGGGGAAAGCAATCAGCCCCAGCATTTT. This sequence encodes CASSPTGESNQPQHF. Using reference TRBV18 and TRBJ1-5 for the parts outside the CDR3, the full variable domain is NAGVMQNPRHLVRRRGQEARLRCSPMKGHSHVYWYRQLPEEGLKFMVYLQKENIIDESGMPKERFSAEFPKEGPSILRIQQVVRGDSAAYFCASSPTGESNQPQHFGDGTRLSIL.